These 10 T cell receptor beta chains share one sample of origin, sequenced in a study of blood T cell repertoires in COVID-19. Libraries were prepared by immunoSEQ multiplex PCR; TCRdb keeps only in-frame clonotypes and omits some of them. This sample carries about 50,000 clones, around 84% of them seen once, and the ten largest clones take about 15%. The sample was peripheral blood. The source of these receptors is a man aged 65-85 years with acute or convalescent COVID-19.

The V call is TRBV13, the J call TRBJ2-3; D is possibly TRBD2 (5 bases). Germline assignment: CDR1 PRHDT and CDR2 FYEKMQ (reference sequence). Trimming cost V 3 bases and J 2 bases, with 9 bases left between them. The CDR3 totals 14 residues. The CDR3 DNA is TGTGCCAGCAGCTTCGGCGGGTACACAGATACGCAGTATTTT. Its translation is CASSFGGYTDTQYF. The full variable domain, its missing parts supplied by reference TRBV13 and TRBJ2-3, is AAGVIQSPRHLIKEKRETATLKCYPIPRHDTVYWYQQGPGQDPQFLISFYEKMQSDKGSIPDRFSAQQFSDYHSELNMSSLELGDSALYFCASSFGGYTDTQYFGPGTRLTVL.

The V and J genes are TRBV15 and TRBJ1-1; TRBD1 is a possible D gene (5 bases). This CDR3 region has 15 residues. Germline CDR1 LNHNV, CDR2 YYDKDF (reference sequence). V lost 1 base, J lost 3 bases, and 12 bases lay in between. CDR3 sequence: CATSRGRDGDTEAFF. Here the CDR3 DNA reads TGTGCCACCAGCAGAGGGAGGGACGGGGACACTGAAGCTTTCTTT.

The CDR3 nucleotides are TGTGCCAGCAGCCAAGATAACACGCGGGGGAAACTGTTTTTT. Residues: CASSQDNTRGKLFF. The J gene is TRBJ1-4, the V gene TRBV3-1 (or the pseudogene TRBV3-2), with D perhaps matching TRBD1 (5 bases). The CDR3 length is 14 residues. Germline V gene data show CDR1 as LGHDT and CDR2 as YNNKEL (reference sequence). The V end lost 0 bases, the J end lost 11 bases, and 13 bases lay between the germline ends.

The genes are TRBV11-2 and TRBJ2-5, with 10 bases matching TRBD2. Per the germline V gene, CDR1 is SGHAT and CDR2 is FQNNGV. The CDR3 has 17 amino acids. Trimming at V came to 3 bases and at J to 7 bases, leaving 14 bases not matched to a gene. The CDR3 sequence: CASSFKTSGSAGVTQYF. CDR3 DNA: TGTGCCAGCAGCTTTAAGACTAGCGGGTCCGCGGGGGTGACCCAGTACTTC.

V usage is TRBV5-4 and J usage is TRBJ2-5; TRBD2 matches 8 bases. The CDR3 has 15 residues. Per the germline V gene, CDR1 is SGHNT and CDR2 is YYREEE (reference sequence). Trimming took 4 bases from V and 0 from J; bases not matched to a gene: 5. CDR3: CASSPGGRYQETQYF. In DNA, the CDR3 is TGTGCCAGCAGCCCGGGGGGGCGGTACCAAGAGACCCAGTACTTC.

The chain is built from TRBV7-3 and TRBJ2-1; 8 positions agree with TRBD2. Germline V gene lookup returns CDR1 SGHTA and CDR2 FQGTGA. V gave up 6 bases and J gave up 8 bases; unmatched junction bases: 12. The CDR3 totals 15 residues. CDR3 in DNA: TGTGCCAGCAGGAGAGGCGGGGGGTTCGCGGATGAGCAGTTCTTC. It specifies CASRRGGGFADEQFF.

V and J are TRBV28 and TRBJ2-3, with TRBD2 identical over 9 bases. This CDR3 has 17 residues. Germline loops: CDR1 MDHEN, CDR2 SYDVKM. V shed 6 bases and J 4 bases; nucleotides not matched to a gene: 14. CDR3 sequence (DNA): TGTGCCAGCAGCTCCGGCCCTCTAGCGGGATCAGCAGATACGCAGTATTTT. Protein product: CASSSGPLAGSADTQYF.

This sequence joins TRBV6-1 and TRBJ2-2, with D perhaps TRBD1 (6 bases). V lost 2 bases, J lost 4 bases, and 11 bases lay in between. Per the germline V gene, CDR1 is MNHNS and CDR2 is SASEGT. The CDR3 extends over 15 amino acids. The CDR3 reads CASSEQQGGTGELFF. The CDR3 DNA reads TGTGCCAGCAGTGAACAACAGGGTGGCACCGGGGAGCTGTTTTTT.

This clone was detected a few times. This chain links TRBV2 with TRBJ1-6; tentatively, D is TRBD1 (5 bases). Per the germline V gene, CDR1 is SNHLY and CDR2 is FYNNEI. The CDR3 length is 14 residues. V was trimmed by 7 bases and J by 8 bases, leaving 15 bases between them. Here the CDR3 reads CASTGVEGDSPLHF. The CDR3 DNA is TGTGCCAGCACGGGGGTCGAAGGGGATTCACCCCTCCACTTT.

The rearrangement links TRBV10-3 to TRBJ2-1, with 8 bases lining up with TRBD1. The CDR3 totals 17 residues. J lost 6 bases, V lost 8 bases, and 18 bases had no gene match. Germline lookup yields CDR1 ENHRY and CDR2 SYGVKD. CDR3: CAISESPITGGSNEQFF. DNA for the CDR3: TGTGCCATCTCGGAGTCCCCAATAACAGGGGGGAGCAATGAGCAGTTCTTC.